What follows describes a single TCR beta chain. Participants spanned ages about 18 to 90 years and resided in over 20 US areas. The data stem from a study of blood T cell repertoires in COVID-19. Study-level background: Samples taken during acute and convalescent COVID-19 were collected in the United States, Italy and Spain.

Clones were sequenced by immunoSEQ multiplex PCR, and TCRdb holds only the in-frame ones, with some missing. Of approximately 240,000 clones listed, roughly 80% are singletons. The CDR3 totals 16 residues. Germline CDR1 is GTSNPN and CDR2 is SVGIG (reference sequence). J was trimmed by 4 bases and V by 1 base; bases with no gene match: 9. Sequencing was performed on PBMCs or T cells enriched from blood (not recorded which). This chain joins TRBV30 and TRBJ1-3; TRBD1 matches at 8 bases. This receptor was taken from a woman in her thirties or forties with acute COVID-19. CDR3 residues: CAWSEWAGGKGNTIYF. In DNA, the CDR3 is TGTGCCTGGAGTGAGTGGGCAGGGGGCAAAGGAAACACCATATATTTT.